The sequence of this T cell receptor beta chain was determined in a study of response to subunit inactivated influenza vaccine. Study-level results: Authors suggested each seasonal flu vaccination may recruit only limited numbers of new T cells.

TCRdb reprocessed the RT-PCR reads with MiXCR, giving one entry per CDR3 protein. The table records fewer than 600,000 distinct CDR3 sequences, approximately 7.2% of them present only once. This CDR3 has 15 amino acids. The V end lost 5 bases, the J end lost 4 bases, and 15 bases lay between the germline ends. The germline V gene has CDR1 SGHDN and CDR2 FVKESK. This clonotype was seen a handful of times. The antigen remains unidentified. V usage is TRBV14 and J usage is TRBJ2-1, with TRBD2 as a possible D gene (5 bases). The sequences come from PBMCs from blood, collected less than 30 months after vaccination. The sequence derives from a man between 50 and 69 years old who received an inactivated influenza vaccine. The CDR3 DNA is TGTGCCAGCAGCACACGGAGCGGACCTTACAATGAGCAGTTCTTC. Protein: CASSTRSGPYNEQFF.